The following is a TCR beta chain sequence with its context. Its antigen is not identified. This entry comes from a study of Ad26.COV2.S vaccination and SARS-CoV-2 variants. Regarding the study as a whole: Breadth measured for non-spike TCRs was similar across vaccine and placebo recipients.

The germline CDR1 and CDR2 sequences are MDHEN and SYDVKM. The CDR3 runs 17 residues. J lost 0 bases, V lost 9 bases, and 14 bases had no gene match. The treatment: approximately 18 received Ad26.COV2.S at low or high dose, single or two shots; roughly five received placebo; per-sample allocation not given. Day 63 after the first vaccine or placebo injection was the time point for sampling. Assay used: immunoSEQ multiplex PCR; TCRdb lists only in-frame clones, some missing. The sample has about 480,000 clones, roughly nine tenths seen once. The rearrangement joins TRBV28 to TRBJ2-3, with TRBD2 matching 8 bases. The clonotype originates from a person between 18 and 65 years old who received the Ad26.COV2.S COVID-19 vaccine or a placebo. The source was peripheral blood, collected in a trial of Ad26.COV2.S vaccine versus placebo. CDR3 amino acids: CASVPTSAHPSTDTQYF. In DNA, the CDR3 is TGTGCCAGTGTCCCGACTAGCGCTCATCCTAGCACAGATACGCAGTATTTT.